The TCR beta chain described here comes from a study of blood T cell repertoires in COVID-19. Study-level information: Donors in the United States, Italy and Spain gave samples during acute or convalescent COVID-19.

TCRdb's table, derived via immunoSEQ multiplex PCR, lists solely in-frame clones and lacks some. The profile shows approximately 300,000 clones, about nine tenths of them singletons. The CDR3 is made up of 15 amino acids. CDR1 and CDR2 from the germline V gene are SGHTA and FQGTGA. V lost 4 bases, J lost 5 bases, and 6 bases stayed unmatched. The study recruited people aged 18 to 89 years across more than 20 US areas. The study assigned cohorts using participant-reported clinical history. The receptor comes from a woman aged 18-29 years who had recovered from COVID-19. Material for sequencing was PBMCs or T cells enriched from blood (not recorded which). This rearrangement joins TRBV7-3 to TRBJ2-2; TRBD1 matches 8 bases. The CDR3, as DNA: TGTGCCAGCAGCTCTAGGACAGGGCCAACCGGGGAGCTGTTTTTT. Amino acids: CASSSRTGPTGELFF.